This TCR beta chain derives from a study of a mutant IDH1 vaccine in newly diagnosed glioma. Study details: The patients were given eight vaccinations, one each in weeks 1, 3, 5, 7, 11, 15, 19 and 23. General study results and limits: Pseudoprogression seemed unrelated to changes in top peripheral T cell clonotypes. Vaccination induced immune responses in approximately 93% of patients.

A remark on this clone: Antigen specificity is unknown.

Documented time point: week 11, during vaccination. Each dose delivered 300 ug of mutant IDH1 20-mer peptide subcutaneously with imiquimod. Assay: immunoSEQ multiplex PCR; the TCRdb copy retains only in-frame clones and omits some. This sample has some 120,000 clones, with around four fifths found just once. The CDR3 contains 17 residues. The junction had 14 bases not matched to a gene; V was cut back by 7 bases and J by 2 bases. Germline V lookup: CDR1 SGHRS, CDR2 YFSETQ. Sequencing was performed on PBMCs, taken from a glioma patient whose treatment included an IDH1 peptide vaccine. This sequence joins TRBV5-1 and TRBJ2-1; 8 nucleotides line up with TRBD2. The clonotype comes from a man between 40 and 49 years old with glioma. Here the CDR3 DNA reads TGCGCCAGCGCCCGCTGGAGCGAGGGACTAGCCTACAATGAGCAGTTCTTC. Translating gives CASARWSEGLAYNEQFF. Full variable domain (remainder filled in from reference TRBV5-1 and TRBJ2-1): KAGVTQTPRYLIKTRGQQVTLSCSPISGHRSVSWYQQTPGQGLQFLFEYFSETQRNKGNFPGRFSGRQFSNSRSEMNVSTLELGDSALYLCASARWSEGLAYNEQFFGPGTRLTVL.